This TCR beta chain was obtained from a study of T-cell memory formation after mild COVID-19. Study-level background: Most TCR clusters belonged to a single donor. Whole-study findings and limits: Clones that contracted from day 15 to 85 were balanced CD4/CD8, while later expanders leaned CD4+. Unconfirmed was the SARS-CoV-2 specificity of second-wave clones that peaked on day 37.

The germline gives CDR1 SGHNT, CDR2 YYREEE (reference sequence). V dropped 4 bases and J dropped 2 bases, with 15 bases sitting between them. This CDR3 has 15 amino acids. TCRdb re-analysed the 5' RACE reads in MiXCR, keeping a single row per CDR3 protein. The sample has about 400,000 distinct CDR3 sequences; 15% to 20% are singletons. With regard to this clonotype: The antigen remains unidentified.

The V call is TRBV5-4, the J call TRBJ2-5; D call uncertain. This receptor was obtained from a man between 18 and 35 years old who had mild COVID-19 (a few samples of this study predate the infection). Cell type and time point are not known. The sample taken for sequencing was PBMCs or a T cell subset sorted from them (not recorded which). The CDR3 sequence is CASSTRNAAQETQYF. The CDR3 bases are TGTGCCAGCAGCACCCGAAATGCGGCACAAGAGACCCAGTACTTC.